This T cell receptor beta chain emerged from a study of T cell responses to AZD1222 COVID-19 vaccine. A note on this clone: The antigen is not known.

The study's findings and limits: Recipients of AZD1222 seropositive at baseline numbered only 5 to 7. Vaccine-associated CD4 TCRs ranged over spike, dominating at 160-218 and 743-854. It was only after the peak T cell response that any repertoires were sampled.

Measured with immunoSEQ multiplex PCR; TCRdb has only the in-frame clones, and not every one. The table shows 25,000 to 30,000 clones, with approximately 90% occurring only once. Germline V gene lookup returns CDR1 SGDLS and CDR2 YYNGEE. This CDR3 is built from 14 residues. Trimming stripped 0 bases from V and 2 bases from J, with 8 bases between. This sequence joins TRBV9 and TRBJ1-2; no clear D. This receptor was taken from an adult who received the AZD1222 COVID-19 vaccine. This sample comprised peripheral blood, obtained 28 days after the second AZD1222 dose. The chain's CDR3 is CASSVAGRNYGYTF. The CDR3 DNA is TGTGCCAGCAGCGTAGCCGGCAGAAACTATGGCTACACCTTC.